A selection of T cell receptor beta chains follows, all from one sample in a study of T cells in Graves' hyperthyroidism and ophthalmopathy. MiXCR, run by TCRdb on the multiplex PCR reads, gives a single entry per CDR3 protein. The repertoire holds approximately 400,000 distinct CDR3 sequences, with 14% as singletons. The sequenced sample was blood. The receptors here all came from a woman aged 25 to 39 with Graves' ophthalmopathy. Each CDR3 is given without its conserved first and last residue. D genes are given only for firm matches.

TRBD1 | TRBJ2-7 | TRBV20-1 | SARPGTGAYEQY
TRBD1 | TRBJ2-7 | TRBV11-2 | ASSLRGTGFREQY
TRBD1 | TRBJ2-7 | TRBV27 | ASSYSQRAGGAYEQY
TRBD2 | TRBJ2-5 | TRBV30 | AWNGRASGGETQY
- | TRBJ2-7 | TRBV20-1 | SAGQPTSYEQY
- | TRBJ2-1 | TRBV7-2 | ASSLNAGTHNEQF
- | TRBJ2-1 | TRBV6-1 | ASRGRDSSSYNEQF
- | TRBJ1-2 | TRBV29-1 | SVDPGRDLYGYT
- | TRBJ1-1 | TRBV2 | ASSDGRAGTEAF
TRBD1 | TRBJ2-3 | TRBV11-2 | ASSLDGTATDTQY
- | TRBJ1-2 | TRBV7-2 | ASSLFGGTYT
TRBD1 | TRBJ2-7 | TRBV19 | ASSKQGAGEQY
- | TRBJ1-3 | TRBV12-3/TRBV12-4 | ASRWSGTIY
TRBD2 | TRBJ2-1 | TRBV4-1 | ASSKRLAGGSYNEQF
- | TRBJ2-7 | TRBV5-5 | ASSHSLYEQY
- | TRBJ2-1 | TRBV5-4 | ASSSGVNLPGGSYNEQF
- | TRBJ2-1 | TRBV5-6 | ASSLWDIYNEQF
- | TRBJ1-4 | TRBV27 | ASGRGGQGYGEKLF
TRBD1 | TRBJ1-5 | TRBV27 | AIRKQGPGQPQH
- | TRBJ2-1 | TRBV6-1 | ASSRTGTKYNEQF
TRBD2 | TRBJ2-7 | TRBV27 | ASSALAGGYEQC
TRBD1 | TRBJ1-1 | TRBV19 | ASRTRTGDTEAF
TRBD2 | TRBJ2-5 | TRBV2 | ASSERVLAGNIQETQY
TRBD2 | TRBJ2-1 | TRBV15 | ATSRDTLAGRISSYNEQF
- | TRBJ2-3 | TRBV7-9 | ASSLASTDTQY
- | TRBJ2-7 | TRBV11-3 | ASSTYYEQY
TRBD2 | TRBJ2-7 | TRBV2 | ASSDLAGGEQY
- | TRBJ1-2 | TRBV20-1 | SARLLGQTYGYT
TRBD2 | TRBJ2-3 | TRBV28 | ASPGPSGDTQY
- | TRBJ1-1 | TRBV28 | ASSLSDRGAF
- | TRBJ2-7 | TRBV20-1 | SARAGGRDEQY
TRBD1 | TRBJ2-3 | TRBV12-3/TRBV12-4 | ASSWERTGASTDTQY
TRBD1 | TRBJ1-1 | TRBV2 | ASRGQGMTEAF
- | TRBJ1-2 | TRBV4-1 | ASSQASRAYGYT
TRBD1 | TRBJ1-2 | TRBV29-1 | SVEDLSRGRKYGYT
- | TRBJ2-3 | TRBV11-1 | ASSTHTDTQY
TRBD1 | TRBJ2-1 | TRBV28 | ASSFFGTGGGDNEQF
- | TRBJ2-5 | TRBV30 | AWSVQRGVEETQY
- | TRBJ2-1 | TRBV13 | ASSSKGYLSGQF
- | TRBJ2-1 | TRBV7-2 | ASSAPGYSYNEQF
- | TRBJ2-7 | TRBV3-1 | ASSQQGYFYEQY
- | TRBJ1-6 | TRBV5-1 | ASSLSQGSYNSPLH
- | TRBJ1-4 | TRBV5-1 | ASSLKYDNEKLF
- | TRBJ1-3 | TRBV2 | ASSEGLRDTIY
- | TRBJ1-2 | TRBV2 | ASISDISGGYT
TRBD1 | TRBJ1-5 | TRBV12-3/TRBV12-4 | ASSRDRANQPQH
- | TRBJ2-1 | TRBV20-1 | SARSGAALYNEQF
TRBD2 | TRBJ2-3 | TRBV24-1 | ATRDGGETDTQY
- | TRBJ1-5 | TRBV12-3/TRBV12-4 | ASRKGFSNQPQH
TRBD1 | TRBJ2-5 | TRBV20-1 | SARKQGALQETQY
- | TRBJ2-6 | TRBV2 | ASSNSVAGANVLT
TRBD1 | TRBJ2-3 | TRBV11-2 | ASSLAFRDSPHTQY
TRBD1 | TRBJ1-4 | TRBV7-8 | ASSLLGTGVANEKLF
- | TRBJ2-3 | TRBV7-3 | ASSLTLGGTDTQY
TRBD2 | TRBJ2-7 | TRBV10-2 | ASKPSGGDEQY